This T cell receptor beta chain was captured by sequencing in a study of T cell changes during pregnancy in multiple sclerosis. The CDR3 extends over 17 amino acids. The ends lost 4 bases at V and 6 bases at J; junction bases unmatched: 13. Per the germline V gene, CDR1 is SEHNR and CDR2 is FQNEAQ (reference sequence). Generated by immunoSEQ multiplex PCR, the TCRdb table keeps only in-frame clones and is missing some. The sample records about 44,000 clones, roughly nine tenths being singletons. The sequencing here drew on CD4+ T cells from peripheral blood mononuclear cells, taken after pregnancy. This receptor was obtained from a female donor with multiple sclerosis, enrolled in a pregnancy study. This chain connects TRBV7-9 to TRBJ2-1; 9 bases are shared with TRBD2. For the CDR3, the DNA is TGTGCCAGCAGCTCACTAACCGGGACTAGCAAGAGCAATGAGCAGTTCTTC. The encoded protein is CASSSLTGTSKSNEQFF.